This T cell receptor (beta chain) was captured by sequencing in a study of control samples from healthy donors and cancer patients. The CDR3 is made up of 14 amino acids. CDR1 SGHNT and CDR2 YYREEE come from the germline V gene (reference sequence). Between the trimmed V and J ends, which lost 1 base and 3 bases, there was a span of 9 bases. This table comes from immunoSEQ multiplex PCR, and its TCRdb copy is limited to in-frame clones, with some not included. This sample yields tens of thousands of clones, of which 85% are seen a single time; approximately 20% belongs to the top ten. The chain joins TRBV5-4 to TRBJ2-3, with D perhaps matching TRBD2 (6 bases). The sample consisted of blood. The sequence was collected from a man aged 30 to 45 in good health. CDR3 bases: TGTGCCAGCAGCTTGCAGGGAGGTACAGATACGCAGTATTTT. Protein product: CASSLQGGTDTQYF.